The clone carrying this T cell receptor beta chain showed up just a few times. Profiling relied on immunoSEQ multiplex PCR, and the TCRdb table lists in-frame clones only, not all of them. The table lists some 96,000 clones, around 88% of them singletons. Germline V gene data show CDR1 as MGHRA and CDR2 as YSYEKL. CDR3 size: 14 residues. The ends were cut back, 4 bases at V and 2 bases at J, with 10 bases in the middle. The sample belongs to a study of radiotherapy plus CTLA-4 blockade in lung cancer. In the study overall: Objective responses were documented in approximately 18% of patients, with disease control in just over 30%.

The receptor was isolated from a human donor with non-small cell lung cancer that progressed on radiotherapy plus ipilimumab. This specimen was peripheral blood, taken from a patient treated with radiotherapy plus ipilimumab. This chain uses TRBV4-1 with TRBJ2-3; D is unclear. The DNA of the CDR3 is TGCGCCAGCAGCCGAAACCAGGCCACAGATACGCAGTATTTT. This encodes CASSRNQATDTQYF.